One and the same sample provided the 5 T cell receptor beta chains below, sequenced in a study of blood T cell repertoires in COVID-19. Measured with immunoSEQ multiplex PCR; TCRdb has only the in-frame clones, and not every one. Found here are approximately 150,000 clones, more than 75% of them singletons; the top ten hold about 6%. Sequencing was done on a sample of PBMCs or T cells enriched from blood (not recorded which). The source is a man aged 35-49 years who had recovered from COVID-19.

The CDR3 sequence is CASSVVGGDQPQHF. The CDR3, as DNA: TGTGCCAGCAGCGTAGTAGGGGGAGATCAGCCCCAGCATTTT. This chain connects TRBV9 to TRBJ1-5, with a possible D match to TRBD1 (6 bases). V was cut by 0 bases and J by 5 bases, with 9 bases left in between. Germline V gives CDR1 SGDLS, CDR2 YYNGEE. This CDR3 has 14 residues.

The chain carries TRBV6-1 and TRBJ2-7, with 9 bases that match TRBD2. There are 15 residues in the CDR3. Per the germline V gene, CDR1 is MNHNS and CDR2 is SASEGT. J gave up 2 bases and V 2 bases, and 4 bases lay outside the gene matches. CDR3 residues: CASSERTSDTYEQYF. CDR3 nucleotides: TGTGCCAGCAGTGAACGGACTAGCGATACCTACGAGCAGTACTTC.

This clone was seen more than once but under ten times. The V gene is TRBV19, the J gene TRBJ2-3; 7 bases match TRBD2. The CDR3 is 16 amino acids. The trim removed 1 base at V and 6 bases at J, leaving 10 bases unmatched. From germline, CDR1 is LNHDA and CDR2 SQIVND (reference sequence). The chain's CDR3 is CASSIGSERGYDTQYF. CDR3 in DNA: TGTGCCAGTAGTATAGGATCCGAGCGGGGCTACGATACGCAGTATTTT.

The V and J genes are TRBV13 and TRBJ1-3; possibly TRBD1 for D (5 bases). CDR3 length: 15 amino acids. CDR1 and CDR2 (germline): PRHDT, FYEKMQ (reference sequence). The germline V and J ends were trimmed by 5 bases and 2 bases, with 13 bases remaining between them. For the CDR3, the DNA is TGTGCCAGCAGCCTATACAGGTTTCCTGGAAACACCATATATTTT. As protein: CASSLYRFPGNTIYF.

This chain joins TRBV10-3 and TRBJ2-3; D might be TRBD2 (5 bases). The CDR3 spans 15 residues. Trimming left V 2 bases short and J 2 bases short, with 11 bases between. Germline values: CDR1 ENHRY, CDR2 SYGVKD. CDR3 sequence reads: CAISEVEGFTDTQYF. CDR3 in DNA: TGTGCCATCAGTGAGGTTGAGGGTTTCACAGATACGCAGTATTTT.